The 15 T cell receptor beta chains in this list originate from one sample, sequenced in a study of blood T cell repertoires in COVID-19. Some clones are missing from TCRdb's copy, which holds only in-frame ones; the method was immunoSEQ multiplex PCR. Altogether 70,000 to 100,000 clones are present, more than 80% being singletons, with the ten largest covering about a sixth. The specimen was peripheral blood. The receptor set was obtained from a woman of 80 years or more with acute or convalescent COVID-19.

The rearrangement joins TRBV7-2 to TRBJ1-1, with 8 bases fitting TRBD1. The CDR3 is 13 amino acids. Germline values: CDR1 SGHTA, CDR2 FQGNSA. Losses at the gene ends were 4 bases for V and 5 bases for J; bases not matched to a gene: 3. CDR3 sequence reads: CASSWGQVTEAFF. In DNA, the CDR3 is TGTGCCAGCAGCTGGGGACAGGTGACTGAAGCTTTCTTT.

Of note for this clone: Different DNA sequences within this sample yield the same CDR3. The genes are TRBV19 and TRBJ1-2; D is perhaps TRBD1 (6 bases). The CDR3 contains 14 residues. Trimming left V 5 bases short and J 1 base short, with 11 bases between. Germline V CDR1 and CDR2: LNHDA, SQIVND (reference sequence). The CDR3 DNA reads as TGTGCCAGTAGTGTCGGACAGTTTAACTATGGCTACACCTTC. Translated, it gives CASSVGQFNYGYTF.

The chain joins TRBV5-4 to TRBJ1-2, with a weak D call TRBD1 (5 bases). Germline V CDR1 and CDR2: SGHNT, YYREEE (reference sequence). Deletions cut 1 base from V and 4 bases from J, with 14 bases between. The CDR3 has 15 amino acids. This CDR3 is CASSLTQAPTYGYTF. In DNA form, the CDR3 reads TGTGCCAGCAGCTTGACACAGGCGCCTACCTATGGCTACACCTTC.

V is TRBV28 and J is TRBJ2-7, with D perhaps matching TRBD1 (5 bases). The CDR3 has 15 amino acids. CDR1 and CDR2 from the germline V gene are MDHEN and SYDVKM. V was clipped by 2 bases and J by 3 bases, with 14 bases between them. CDR3 region: CASSLAAQGNYEQYF. As DNA, the CDR3 is TGTGCCAGCAGTTTAGCAGCCCAGGGCAACTACGAGCAGTACTTC.

This chain joins TRBV9 and TRBJ2-3, with a tentative D call TRBD2 (7 bases). The CDR3 contains 15 residues. Trimming took off 5 bases at V and 2 bases at J, with 15 bases between the two ends. Germline assignment: CDR1 SGDLS and CDR2 YYNGEE. As DNA, the CDR3 is TGTGCCAGCAGTAGCCGGGGGGCCCACACAGATACGCAGTATTTT. Protein: CASSSRGAHTDTQYF.

This clone showed up just a few times. This rearrangement joins TRBV5-4 to TRBJ2-7, with TRBD2 as a possible D gene (6 bases). Trimming shortened V by 4 bases and J by 6 bases, and 17 bases separated the two germline ends. The CDR3 runs 14 residues. CDR1 SGHNT and CDR2 YYREEE come from the germline V gene (reference sequence). In DNA, the CDR3 is TGTGCCAGCAGCGCGCGGGGAGCCGGCGCCGAGCAGTACTTC. This codes for CASSARGAGAEQYF.

This chain joins TRBV7-2 and TRBJ2-2, with D perhaps TRBD2 (6 bases). This CDR3 spans 16 amino acids. CDR1 and CDR2 from the germline V gene are SGHTA and FQGNSA. Trimming left V 8 bases short and J 1 base short, with 17 bases between. The DNA of the CDR3 is TGTGCCAGCTGCCCGGCGGGACGATTGAACACCGGGGAGCTGTTTTTT. As protein: CASCPAGRLNTGELFF. The full variable domain, with the rest looked up from reference TRBV7-2 and TRBJ2-2, is GAGVSQSPSNKVTEKGKDVELRCDPISGHTALYWYRQSLGQGLEFLIYFQGNSAPDKSGLPSDRFSAERTGGSVSTLTIQRTQQEDSAVYLCASCPAGRLNTGELFFGEGSRLTVL.

The chain joins TRBV4-2 to TRBJ2-3; D is undetermined. There are 15 residues in the CDR3. The germline CDR1 and CDR2 sequences are LGHNA and YNFKEQ. V gave up 5 bases and J gave up 0 bases, with 12 bases separating them. CDR3 bases: TGTGCCAGCAGCACCCTGACATCTAGCACAGATACGCAGTATTTT. Translation: CASSTLTSSTDTQYF.

The J gene is TRBJ2-5, the V gene TRBV9; maybe TRBD2 (6 bases). CDR1 SGDLS and CDR2 YYNGEE come from the germline V gene. Deletions cut 2 bases from V and 2 bases from J, with 13 bases between. CDR3 length: 15 amino acids. The CDR3, as DNA: TGTGCCAGCAGCGTTTTGGGCGGGGAGCAAGAGACCCAGTACTTC. Protein sequence: CASSVLGGEQETQYF.

This clone was counted once. The CDR3 loop is CASSQEAGLGVTDTQYF. CDR3 DNA sequence: TGCGCCAGCAGCCAAGAAGCCGGACTAGGGGTCACAGATACGCAGTATTTT. V usage is TRBV4-3 and J usage is TRBJ2-3, with 7 bases that match TRBD2. The CDR3 spans 17 residues. Germline CDR1 LGHNA, CDR2 YSLEER. With V trimmed by 0 bases and J by 2 bases, 8 bases remained unmatched.

The V call is TRBV10-3, the J call TRBJ2-7, with 10 bases matching TRBD1. CDR3 length equals 14 residues. V gave up 5 bases and J gave up 3 bases; unmatched junction bases: 4. The V gene's germline CDR1 is ENHRY and CDR2 SYGVKD. The CDR3 loop reads CAISRGTGDYEQYF. CDR3 coding DNA: TGTGCCATCAGTAGAGGGACAGGGGACTACGAGCAGTACTTC.

This clone has just one count. This chain uses TRBV6-6 with TRBJ2-7; 9 positions match TRBD1. J gave up 2 bases and V 6 bases, and 8 bases lay outside the gene matches. The CDR3 contains 15 residues. CDR1 is MNHNY, CDR2 SVGAGI, per germline (reference sequence). CDR3 amino acids: CASRQGGQGPYEQYF. Written as DNA, the CDR3 is TGTGCCAGCAGACAGGGGGGACAGGGCCCCTACGAGCAGTACTTC.

This clone was recorded at least ten times. The chain has TRBV2 and TRBJ2-6; no clear D. The V and J ends lost 6 bases and 2 bases respectively, with 11 bases between them. Germline V gives CDR1 SNHLY, CDR2 FYNNEI. The CDR3 sequence is 15 residues long. The CDR3 DNA sequence: TGTGCCAGCAGCGATAGAGGCCCTGGGGCCAACGTCCTGACTTTC. Translating it yields CASSDRGPGANVLTF.

The chain carries TRBV6-6 and TRBJ2-3; 10 nucleotides line up with TRBD2. Germline lookup yields CDR1 MNHNY and CDR2 SVGAGI (reference sequence). The CDR3 is 16 amino acids. V shed 10 bases and J 5 bases; nucleotides not matched to a gene: 15. In DNA form, the CDR3 reads TGTGCCACCGCCTTCGAACTAGCGGGGAGGAGAGATACGCAGTATTTT. The encoded protein is CATAFELAGRRDTQYF.

This chain joins TRBV19 and TRBJ1-5, with 7 nucleotides matching TRBD1. Trimming at V came to 4 bases and at J to 4 bases, leaving 7 bases not matched to a gene. CDR3 size: 15 residues. CDR1 is LNHDA and CDR2 is SQIVND in the germline V gene (reference sequence). The CDR3 DNA reads TGTGCCAGTAGTAGATCGGGACAGACAAATCAGCCCCAGCATTTT. It codes for CASSRSGQTNQPQHF.